The 8 T cell receptor beta chains presented below share a single source sample, sequenced in a study of PD-1 blockade in classical Hodgkin lymphoma. Assay used: immunoSEQ multiplex PCR; TCRdb lists only in-frame clones, some missing. Of almost 95,000 clones listed, 75% to 85% are singletons. This sample's time point: cycle 4 day 1 (C4D1), after six to seven weeks of nivolumab. Each patient's relapse followed autologous stem cell transplantation, and brentuximab vedotin exposure varied. Here the sequenced sample was peripheral blood mononuclear cells (PBMCs), taken before the fourth cycle of nivolumab. Receptors were obtained from a human donor with classical Hodgkin lymphoma.

V gene TRBV5-1 combines with J gene TRBJ1-2, with D possibly TRBD1 on 5 matching bases. This CDR3 spans 14 amino acids. Trimming stripped 5 bases from V and 7 bases from J, with 18 bases between. Germline lookup yields CDR1 SGHRS and CDR2 YFSETQ. In DNA form, the CDR3 reads TGCGCCAGCAGGGAGGGGCAGTACATGTCTGGCTACACCTTC. Its protein product is CASREGQYMSGYTF.

The sample holds one count of this clone. The rearrangement joins TRBV6-1 to TRBJ2-1; 7 bases are a match to TRBD2. The CDR3 spans 16 residues. Germline values: CDR1 MNHNS, CDR2 SASEGT. V lost 1 base and J lost 4; bases outside the gene matches: 7. For the CDR3, the DNA is TGTGCCAGCAGTGAAGTAGCGGGCCAAATTTACAATGAGCAGTTCTTC. This codes for CASSEVAGQIYNEQFF.

The rearrangement uses TRBV2 and TRBJ2-5; 8 nucleotides align to TRBD2. The V gene end was trimmed by 2 bases and the J gene end by 5 bases; junction bases not matched to a gene: 7. CDR3 length: 15 amino acids. Germline assignment: CDR1 SNHLY and CDR2 FYNNEI. The CDR3 sequence is CASSESERESETQYF. In DNA form, the CDR3 reads TGTGCCAGCAGTGAATCGGAGCGGGAGTCGGAGACCCAGTACTTC. Looking up the rest from reference TRBV2 and TRBJ2-5 gives the full variable domain: EPEVTQTPSHQVTQMGQEVILRCVPISNHLYFYWYRQILGQKVEFLVSFYNNEISEKSEIFDDQFSVERPDGSNFTLKIRSTKLEDSAMYFCASSESERESETQYFGPGTRLLVL.

Concerning this clone: One junction end disagrees with the germline gene, perhaps due to a read error. Within the sample, other DNA sequences also encode this same CDR3. The chain employs TRBV4-2 and TRBJ1-2; a possible D gene is TRBD1 (6 bases). CDR1 and CDR2 from the germline V gene are LGHNA and YNFKEQ. The CDR3 contains 14 residues. For the CDR3, the DNA is TGTGCCAGTAGCCCAACCGGACAGCCCTATGGCTACACCTTC. Its translation: CASSPTGQPYGYTF.

The chain joins TRBV27 to TRBJ1-1, with 7 bases matching TRBD1. CDR1 is MNHEY and CDR2 is SMNVEV in the germline V gene (reference sequence). The CDR3 loop spans 13 amino acids. With 0 bases clipped from V and 6 bases from J, the junction kept 1 base outside the gene matches. CDR3 protein: CASSLSGQPEAFF. The CDR3 nucleotides are TGTGCCAGCAGTTTATCGGGACAGCCTGAAGCTTTCTTT.

This clone was observed a single time. The gene calls are TRBV15 and TRBJ2-6, with 7 bases lining up with TRBD1. Germline CDR1 is LNHNV and CDR2 is YYDKDF (reference sequence). CDR3 length equals 18 residues. The V gene end was trimmed by 5 bases and the J gene end by 4 bases; junction bases not matched to a gene: 14. CDR3 nucleotide sequence: TGTGCCACCAGCTCCCACAGGGGTTCGAGGTGGGGGGCCAACGTCCTGACTTTC. It yields the protein CATSSHRGSRWGANVLTF.

The rearrangement uses TRBV18 and TRBJ2-1, with 14 bases that match TRBD2. This CDR3 is built from 16 residues. The junction had 7 bases not matched to a gene; V was cut back by 3 bases and J by 9 bases. Germline V gives CDR1 KGHSH, CDR2 LQKENI. CDR3 nucleotides: TGTGCCAGCTCACCGGGGACTAGCGGGAGTGTGGGTGAGCAGTTCTTC. Its protein is CASSPGTSGSVGEQFF. Complete variable domain (other parts from reference TRBV18 and TRBJ2-1): NAGVMQNPRHLVRRRGQEARLRCSPMKGHSHVYWYRQLPEEGLKFMVYLQKENIIDESGMPKERFSAEFPKEGPSILRIQQVVRGDSAAYFCASSPGTSGSVGEQFFGPGTRLTVL.

J is TRBJ1-1 and V is TRBV19; D gene unclear. Trimming cost V 3 bases and J 4 bases, with 9 bases left between them. Germline values: CDR1 LNHDA, CDR2 SQIVND (reference sequence). CDR3 length: 13 amino acids. CDR3 region: CASSINWGTEAFF. Written as DNA, the CDR3 is TGTGCCAGTAGTATCAATTGGGGCACTGAAGCTTTCTTT.